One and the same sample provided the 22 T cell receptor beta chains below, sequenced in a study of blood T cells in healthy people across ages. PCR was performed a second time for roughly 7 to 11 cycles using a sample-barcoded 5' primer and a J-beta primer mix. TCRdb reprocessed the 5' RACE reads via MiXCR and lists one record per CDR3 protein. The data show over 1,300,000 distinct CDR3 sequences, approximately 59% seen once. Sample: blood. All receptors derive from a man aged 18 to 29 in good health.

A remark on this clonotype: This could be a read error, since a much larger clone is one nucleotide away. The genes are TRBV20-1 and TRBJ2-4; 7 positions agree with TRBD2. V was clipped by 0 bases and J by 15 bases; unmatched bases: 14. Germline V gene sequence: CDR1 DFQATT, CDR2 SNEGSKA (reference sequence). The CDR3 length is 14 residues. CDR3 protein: CSAREGREMDERYF. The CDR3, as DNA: TGCAGTGCTAGAGAGGGGCGGGAGATGGACGAGCGGTACTTC.

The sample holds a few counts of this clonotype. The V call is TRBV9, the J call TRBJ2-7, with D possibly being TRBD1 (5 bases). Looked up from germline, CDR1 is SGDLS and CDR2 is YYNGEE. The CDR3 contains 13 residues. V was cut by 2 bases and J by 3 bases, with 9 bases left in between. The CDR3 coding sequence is TGTGCCAGCAGCGTCGCACAGGTCTACGAGCAGTACTTC. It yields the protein CASSVAQVYEQYF.

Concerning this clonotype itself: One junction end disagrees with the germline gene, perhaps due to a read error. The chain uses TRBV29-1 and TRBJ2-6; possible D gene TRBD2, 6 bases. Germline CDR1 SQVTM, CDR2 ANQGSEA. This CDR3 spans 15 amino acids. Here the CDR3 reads CSVGGSGSGANVPTF. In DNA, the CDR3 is TGCAGCGTTGGAGGTAGCGGCTCTGGGGCCAACGTCCCGACTTTC.

DNA of the CDR3: TGTGCCAGCAGCTTTAGCGGGAGCCACGAGCAGTACTTC. This encodes CASSFSGSHEQYF. The chain has TRBV11-2 and TRBJ2-4; TRBD2 agrees at 9 bases. The J call may be incorrect, as the DNA end agrees better with TRBJ2-7. Germline assignment: CDR1 SGHAT and CDR2 FQNNGV. This CDR3 region has 13 residues.

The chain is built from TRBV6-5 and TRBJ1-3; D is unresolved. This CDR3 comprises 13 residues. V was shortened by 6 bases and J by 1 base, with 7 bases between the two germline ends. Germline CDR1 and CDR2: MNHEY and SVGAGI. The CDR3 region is CASSGDSGNTIYF. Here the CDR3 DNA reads TGTGCCAGCAGCGGGGATTCTGGAAACACCATATATTTT.

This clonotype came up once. CDR3 in amino acids: CASSLREEAYQETQFF. CDR3 bases: TGTGCCAGCAGCCTACGGGAGGAGGCGTACCAAGAGACCCAGTTCTTC. This sequence joins TRBV6-1 and TRBJ2-5; 7 nucleotides align to TRBD2. With the DNA end fitting TRBJ2-1 better, the J assignment may be wrong. The length of the CDR3 is 16 residues. The V gene's germline CDR1 is MNHNS and CDR2 SASEGT.

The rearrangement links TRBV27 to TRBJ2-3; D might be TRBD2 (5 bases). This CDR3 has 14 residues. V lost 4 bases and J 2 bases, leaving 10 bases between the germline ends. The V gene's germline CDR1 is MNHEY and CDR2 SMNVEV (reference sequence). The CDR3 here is CASSSRLPTDTQYF. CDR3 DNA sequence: TGTGCCAGCAGTTCCAGACTACCCACAGATACGCAGTATTTT.

In DNA, the CDR3 is TGCAGCGTTCAGTTTGGGGGGAACACTGAAGCTTTCTTT. This codes for CSVQFGGNTEAFF. This sequence joins TRBV29-1 and TRBJ1-1; a weak D match, TRBD1 (5 bases). Trimming pared 5 bases from V and 1 base from J, leaving 11 bases between. The CDR3 has 13 residues. Germline-derived CDR1 and CDR2 are SQVTM and ANQGSEA.

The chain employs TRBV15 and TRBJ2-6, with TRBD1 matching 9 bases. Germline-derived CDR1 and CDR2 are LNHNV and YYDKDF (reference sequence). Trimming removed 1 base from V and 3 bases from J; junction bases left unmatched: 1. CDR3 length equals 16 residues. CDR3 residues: CATSRGTGVGANVLTF. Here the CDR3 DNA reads TGTGCCACCAGCAGAGGGACAGGGGTTGGGGCCAACGTCCTGACTTTC.

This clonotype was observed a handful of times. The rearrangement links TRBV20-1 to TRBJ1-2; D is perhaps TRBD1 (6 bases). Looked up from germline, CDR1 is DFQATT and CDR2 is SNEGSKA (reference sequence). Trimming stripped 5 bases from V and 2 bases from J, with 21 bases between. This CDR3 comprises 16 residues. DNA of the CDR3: TGCAGTGCTCTGTCCCGGGACACCCGGGGGAACTATGGCTACACCTTC. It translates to CSALSRDTRGNYGYTF.

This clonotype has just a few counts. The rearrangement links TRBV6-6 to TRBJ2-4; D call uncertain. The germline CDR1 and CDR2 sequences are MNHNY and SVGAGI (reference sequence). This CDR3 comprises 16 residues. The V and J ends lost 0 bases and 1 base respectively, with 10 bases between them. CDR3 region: CASSYSPLGAKNIQYF. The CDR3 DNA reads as TGTGCCAGCAGTTACTCACCGCTGGGGGCCAAAAACATTCAGTACTTC.

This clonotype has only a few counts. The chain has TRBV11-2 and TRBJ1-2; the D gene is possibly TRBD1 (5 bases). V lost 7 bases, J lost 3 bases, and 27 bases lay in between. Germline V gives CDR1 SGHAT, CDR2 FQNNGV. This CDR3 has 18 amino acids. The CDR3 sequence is CASIPSGVRDRRDYGYTF. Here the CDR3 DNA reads TGTGCCAGCATCCCCTCGGGGGTACGCGATCGTCGGGACTATGGCTACACCTTC.

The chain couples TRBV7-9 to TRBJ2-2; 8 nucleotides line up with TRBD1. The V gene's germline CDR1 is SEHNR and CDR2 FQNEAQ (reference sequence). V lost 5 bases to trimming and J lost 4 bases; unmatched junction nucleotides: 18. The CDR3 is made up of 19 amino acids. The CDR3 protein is CASSPTRARTGFVTGELFF. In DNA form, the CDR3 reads TGTGCCAGCAGCCCTACCAGAGCCAGGACAGGGTTCGTCACCGGGGAGCTGTTTTTT.

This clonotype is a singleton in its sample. CDR3 region: CATSLPGISYEQYF. CDR3 coding DNA: TGTGCCACCAGCTTACCGGGAATCTCCTACGAGCAGTACTTC. This chain joins TRBV15 and TRBJ2-4; TRBD2 might be the D (5 bases). The end of the DNA aligns better with TRBJ2-7, so the J call may be wrong. The CDR3 has 14 residues. Germline V lookup: CDR1 LNHNV, CDR2 YYDKDF (reference sequence).

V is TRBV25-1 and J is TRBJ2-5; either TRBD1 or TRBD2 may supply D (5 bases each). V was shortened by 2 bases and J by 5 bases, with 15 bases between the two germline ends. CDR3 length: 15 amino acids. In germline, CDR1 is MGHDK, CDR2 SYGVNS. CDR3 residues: CASSEEGHPHETQYF. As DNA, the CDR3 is TGTGCCAGCAGTGAAGAGGGGCACCCACACGAGACCCAGTACTTC.

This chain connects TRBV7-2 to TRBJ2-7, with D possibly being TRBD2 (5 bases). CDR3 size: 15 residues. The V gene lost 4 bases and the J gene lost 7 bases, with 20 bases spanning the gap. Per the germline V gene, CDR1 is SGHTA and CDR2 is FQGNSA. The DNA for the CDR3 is TGTGCCAGCAGCTCCGGACTCGCTACCTTCAATGAGCAGTACTTC. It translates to CASSSGLATFNEQYF.

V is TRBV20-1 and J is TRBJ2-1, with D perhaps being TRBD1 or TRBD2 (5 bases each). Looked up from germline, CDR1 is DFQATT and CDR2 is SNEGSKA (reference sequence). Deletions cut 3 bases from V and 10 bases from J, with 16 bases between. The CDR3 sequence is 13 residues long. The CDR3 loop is CSASDWDLREQFF. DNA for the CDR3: TGCAGTGCTAGCGATTGGGACCTCAGGGAGCAGTTCTTC.

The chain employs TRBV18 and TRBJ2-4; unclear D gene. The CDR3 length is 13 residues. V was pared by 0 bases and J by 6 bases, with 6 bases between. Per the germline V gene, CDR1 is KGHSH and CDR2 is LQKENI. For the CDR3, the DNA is TGTGCCAGCTCACCACCGGCTGGAAACATTCAGTACTTC. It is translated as CASSPPAGNIQYF.

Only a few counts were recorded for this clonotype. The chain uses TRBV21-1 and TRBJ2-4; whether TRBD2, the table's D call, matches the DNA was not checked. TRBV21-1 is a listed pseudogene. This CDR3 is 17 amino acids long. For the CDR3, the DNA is TGTGCCGGGGAGGGGACTAGCGCAGATCTAGCCAAAAACATTCAGTACTTC. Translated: CAGEGTSADLAKNIQYF.

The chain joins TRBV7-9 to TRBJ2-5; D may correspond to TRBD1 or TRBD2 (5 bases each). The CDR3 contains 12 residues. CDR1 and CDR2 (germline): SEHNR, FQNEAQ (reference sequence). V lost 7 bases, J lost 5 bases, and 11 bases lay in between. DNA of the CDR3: TGTGCCAGCACGACCGGGGCGGAGACCCAGTACTTC. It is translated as CASTTGAETQYF.

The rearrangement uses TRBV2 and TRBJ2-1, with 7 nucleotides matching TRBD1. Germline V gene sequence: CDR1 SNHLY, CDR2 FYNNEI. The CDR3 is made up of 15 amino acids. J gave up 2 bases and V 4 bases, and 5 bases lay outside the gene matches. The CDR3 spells CASSAVDRTYNEQFF. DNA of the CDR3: TGTGCCAGCAGTGCTGTGGACAGGACCTACAATGAGCAGTTCTTC.

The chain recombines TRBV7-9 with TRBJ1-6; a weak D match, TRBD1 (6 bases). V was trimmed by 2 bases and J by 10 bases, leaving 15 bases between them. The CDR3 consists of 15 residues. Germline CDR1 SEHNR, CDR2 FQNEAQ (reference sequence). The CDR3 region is CASSLRGQGRSPLHF. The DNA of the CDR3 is TGTGCCAGCAGCTTACGCGGCCAGGGGAGATCACCCCTCCACTTT.